The rows below give T cell receptor beta chains drawn from one sample of a study of cytomegalovirus exposure and HLA in healthy donors. Sequencing was performed with immunoSEQ multiplex PCR; in TCRdb, only in-frame clones are kept and a portion is missing. This table holds 100,000 to 150,000 clones, 74% found once. The sequenced sample was PBMCs. The receptors derive from a man aged 35 to 55 in good health and CMV-seropositive. CDR3s include the opening cysteine and the closing phenylalanine or tryptophan. Each record gives: J gene, clone size, D gene, V gene, CDR3 protein, CDR3 DNA. The D gene is left open where the match is weak. Clone size is given for some rows only: seen once, a few or many times, or a class if the clone is expanded.

>TRBJ1-2|.|TRBD1|TRBV5-1
CASSPTGGRYGYTF
TGCGCCAGCAGCCCGACAGGGGGCAGGTATGGCTACACCTTC
>TRBJ2-3|.|.|TRBV4-3
CASSQVAGASTDTQYF
TGCGCCAGCAGCCAAGTGGCCGGAGCGAGCACAGATACGCAGTATTTT
>TRBJ1-6|.|TRBD1|TRBV30
CAWSKGQDNSPLHF
TGTGCCTGGTCAAAGGGACAGGATAATTCACCCCTCCACTTT
>TRBJ2-3|.|TRBD2|TRBV5-1
CASSWGLAEDTQYF
TGCGCCAGCAGCTGGGGACTAGCGGAGGATACGCAGTATTTT
>TRBJ1-6|.|.|TRBV27
CASSLLGGFGSPLHF
TGTGCCAGCAGTTTGCTAGGGGGTTTTGGTTCACCCCTCCACTTT
>TRBJ1-1|.|.|TRBV27
CASSFLLNTEAFF
TGTGCCAGCAGTTTTCTTCTGAACACTGAAGCTTTCTTT
>TRBJ2-5|.|.|TRBV19
CASSIQGLETQYF
TGTGCCAGTAGTATCCAGGGGCTGGAGACCCAGTACTTC
>TRBJ2-3|few|.|TRBV18
CASSPRRSTDTQYF
TGTGCCAGCTCACCACGGCGGAGCACAGATACGCAGTATTTT
>TRBJ1-1|.|.|TRBV6-5
CASSYLGNTEAFF
TGTGCCAGCAGTTACCTCGGGAACACTGAAGCTTTCTTT
>TRBJ2-1|.|TRBD1|TRBV29-1
CSVVAGGFLLEFF
TGCAGCGTTGTGGCAGGGGGCTTTCTTTTAGAGTTCTTC
>TRBJ1-5|.|TRBD1|TRBV6-6
CASSYSGTGTQPQHF
TGTGCCAGCAGTTACTCCGGGACAGGGACTCAGCCCCAGCATTTT
>TRBJ1-1|.|TRBD1|TRBV11-2
CASSPDRVLGNTEAFF
TGTGCCAGCAGCCCTGACAGGGTATTAGGGAACACTGAAGCTTTCTTT
>TRBJ1-1|.|.|TRBV7-8
CASSLDREVSGTEAFF
TGTGCCAGCAGCTTAGACAGGGAAGTATCGGGCACTGAAGCTTTCTTT
>TRBJ2-1|once|TRBD2|TRBV10-3
CAISEGTSGGNEQFF
TGTGCCATCAGTGAGGGGACTAGCGGGGGAAATGAGCAGTTCTTC
>TRBJ2-7|.|TRBD2|TRBV5-1
CASHPGGGNYEQYF
TGCGCCAGCCATCCGGGAGGGGGGAACTACGAGCAGTACTTC
>TRBJ2-2|once|TRBD2|TRBV4-2
CASSQRSGTNTGELFF
TGTGCCAGCAGCCAACGGAGCGGGACGAACACCGGGGAGCTGTTTTTT